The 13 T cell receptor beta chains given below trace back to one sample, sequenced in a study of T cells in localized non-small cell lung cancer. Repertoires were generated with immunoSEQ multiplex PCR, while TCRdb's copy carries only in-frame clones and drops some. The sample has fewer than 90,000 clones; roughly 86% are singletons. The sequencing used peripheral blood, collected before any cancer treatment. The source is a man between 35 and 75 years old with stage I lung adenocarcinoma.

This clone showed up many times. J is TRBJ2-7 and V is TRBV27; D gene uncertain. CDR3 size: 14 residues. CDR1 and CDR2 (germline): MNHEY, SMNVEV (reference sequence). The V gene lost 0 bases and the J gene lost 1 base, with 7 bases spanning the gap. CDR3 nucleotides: TGTGCCAGCAGTTTATCACGTTTTTCCTACGAGCAGTACTTC. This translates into CASSLSRFSYEQYF.

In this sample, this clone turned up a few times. CDR3 bases: TGCGCCAGCAGTGATGTCGGAGAGACCCAGTACTTC. Translation gives CASSDVGETQYF. The chain is built from TRBV10-2 and TRBJ2-5, with D hard to call. Looked up from germline, CDR1 is WSHSY and CDR2 is SAAADI. V was shortened by 3 bases and J by 4 bases, with 6 bases between the two germline ends. CDR3 length equals 12 residues.

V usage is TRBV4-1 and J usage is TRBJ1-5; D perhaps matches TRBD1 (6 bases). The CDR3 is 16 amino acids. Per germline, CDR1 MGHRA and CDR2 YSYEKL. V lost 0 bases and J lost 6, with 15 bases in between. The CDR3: CASSQDPGQGGQPQHF. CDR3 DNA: TGCGCCAGCAGCCAAGATCCGGGCCAAGGGGGTCAGCCCCAGCATTTT.

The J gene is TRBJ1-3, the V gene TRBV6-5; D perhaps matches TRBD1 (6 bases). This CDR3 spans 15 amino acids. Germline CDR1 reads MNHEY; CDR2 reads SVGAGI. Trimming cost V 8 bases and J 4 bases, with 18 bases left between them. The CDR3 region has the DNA TGTGCCAGCGCCCCCTCCTGGACAGCGGGAAACACCATATATTTT. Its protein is CASAPSWTAGNTIYF.

The CDR3: CASRPQWPIYSYNSPLHF. The CDR3 DNA is TGTGCAAGTCGCCCACAATGGCCGATCTACAGTTATAATTCACCCCTCCACTTT. The chain links TRBV12-2 to TRBJ1-6; the table's TRBD1 call for D was not verified on the DNA. TRBV12-2 is a documented pseudogene. The CDR3 sequence is 18 residues long.

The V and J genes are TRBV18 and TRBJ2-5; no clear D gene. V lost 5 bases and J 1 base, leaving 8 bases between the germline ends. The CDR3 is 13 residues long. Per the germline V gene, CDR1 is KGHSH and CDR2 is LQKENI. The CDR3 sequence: CASSTVRQETQYF. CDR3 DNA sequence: TGTGCCAGCTCAACCGTGCGCCAAGAGACCCAGTACTTC.

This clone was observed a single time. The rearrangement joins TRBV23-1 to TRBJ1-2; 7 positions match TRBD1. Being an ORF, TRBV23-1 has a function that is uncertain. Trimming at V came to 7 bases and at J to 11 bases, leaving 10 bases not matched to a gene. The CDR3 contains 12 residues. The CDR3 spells CASTPGQVGYTF. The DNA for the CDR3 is TGCGCCAGCACTCCCGGACAGGTCGGGTACACCTTC.

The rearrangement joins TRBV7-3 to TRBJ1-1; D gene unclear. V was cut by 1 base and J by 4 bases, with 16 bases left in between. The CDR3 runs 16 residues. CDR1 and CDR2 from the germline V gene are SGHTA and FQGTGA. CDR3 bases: TGTGCCAGCAGCTTAAGAGGCCACCCCGGGGTCACTGAAGCTTTCTTT. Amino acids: CASSLRGHPGVTEAFF.

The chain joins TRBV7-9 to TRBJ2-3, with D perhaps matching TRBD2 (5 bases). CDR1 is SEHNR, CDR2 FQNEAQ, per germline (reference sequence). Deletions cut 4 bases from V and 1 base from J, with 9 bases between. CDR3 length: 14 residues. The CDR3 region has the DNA TGTGCCAGCAGCTGGGGAGTCGGCACAGATACGCAGTATTTT. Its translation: CASSWGVGTDTQYF. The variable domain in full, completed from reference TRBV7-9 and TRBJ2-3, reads DTGVSQNPRHKITKRGQNVTFRCDPISEHNRLYWYRQTLGQGPEFLTYFQNEAQLEKSRLLSDRFSAERPKGSFSTLEIQRTEQGDSAMYLCASSWGVGTDTQYFGPGTRLTVL.

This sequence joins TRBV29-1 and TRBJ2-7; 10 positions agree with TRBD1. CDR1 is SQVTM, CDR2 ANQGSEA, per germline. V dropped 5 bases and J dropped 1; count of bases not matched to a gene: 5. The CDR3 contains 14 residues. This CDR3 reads CSVSGTGESYEQYF. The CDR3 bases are TGCAGCGTTTCCGGGACAGGGGAGTCCTACGAGCAGTACTTC.

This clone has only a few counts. The chain's CDR3 is CASSPPMGTGYTF. The DNA of the CDR3 is TGTGCCAGCTCACCACCGATGGGGACTGGCTACACCTTC. The J gene is TRBJ1-2, the V gene TRBV18, with a weak D call TRBD1 (5 bases). This CDR3 is built from 13 residues. V shed 0 bases and J shed 7 bases, with 9 bases lying between them. Germline V gene lookup returns CDR1 KGHSH and CDR2 LQKENI.

Here the CDR3 reads CASSFRTLSSSGANVLTF. In DNA form, the CDR3 reads TGTGCCAGCAGCTTCCGGACGCTCTCTAGCTCTGGGGCCAACGTCCTGACTTTC. The chain links TRBV7-2 to TRBJ2-6, with D unclear. V lost 3 bases and J lost 0, with 15 bases in between. The CDR3 has 18 amino acids. From germline, CDR1 is SGHTA and CDR2 FQGNSA.

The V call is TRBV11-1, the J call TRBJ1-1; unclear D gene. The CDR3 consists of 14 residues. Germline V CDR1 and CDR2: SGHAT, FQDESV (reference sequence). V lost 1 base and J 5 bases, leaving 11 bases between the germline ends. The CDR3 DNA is TGTGCCAGCAGCTTAGTTAGAAGGGAAACTGAAGCTTTCTTT. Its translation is CASSLVRRETEAFF.